This entry features one T cell receptor (beta chain) sequence. The record originates from a study of blood T cell repertoires in COVID-19. In the original workflow: It was from reference gene primer amplification that nucleated cell counts were estimated. Repertoires were generated with immunoSEQ multiplex PCR, while TCRdb's copy carries only in-frame clones and drops some. The V and J calls and the clone size are those of that table, but D and trimming were determined from the DNA. The sample contains 150,000 to 200,000 clones, roughly nine tenths of which appear only once. Sequenced input: peripheral blood. The clonotype was recovered from a young man who had recovered from COVID-19.

CDR3 in DNA: TGCGCCAGCAGCAGGGAGGGTCGGGAGAGGCTCGAGCAGTACTTC. Translating gives CASSREGRERLEQYF. The V call is TRBV5-1, the J call TRBJ2-7, with 7 bases that match TRBD2. V lost 4 bases to trimming and J lost 6 bases; unmatched junction nucleotides: 13. The CDR3 is 15 residues long. Germline values: CDR1 SGHRS, CDR2 YFSETQ.